The 24 T cell receptor beta chains below all came from one sample that was sequenced in a study of blood T cell repertoires in COVID-19. Produced via immunoSEQ multiplex PCR; TCRdb's table is partial and in-frame only. The sample lists roughly 200,000 clones, under 90% occurring once. The sample was PBMCs or T cells enriched from blood (not recorded which). Source of these receptors: a woman aged 25 to 39 with acute COVID-19.

V and J are TRBV5-1 and TRBJ1-2; D ambiguous. Trimming pared 0 bases from V and 1 base from J, leaving 7 bases between. CDR3 length equals 14 residues. Germline loops: CDR1 SGHRS, CDR2 YFSETQ. CDR3 DNA sequence: TGCGCCAGCAGCTTGGAGGCGGATAACTATGGCTACACCTTC. Translation gives CASSLEADNYGYTF.

This clone was detected a few times. V usage is TRBV6-1 and J usage is TRBJ1-6; 7 nucleotides match TRBD1. Germline V gives CDR1 MNHNS, CDR2 SASEGT. The CDR3 spans 14 residues. Unmatched junction bases numbered 3, after V lost 0 bases and J lost 10 bases. Here the CDR3 reads CASSEATGESPLHF. The CDR3 coding sequence is TGTGCCAGCAGTGAAGCAACAGGGGAATCACCCCTCCACTTT.

In DNA, the CDR3 is TGTGCCATCAGTGTGGGAGGGAACTCACCCCTCCACTTT. Translation gives CAISVGGNSPLHF. The chain has TRBV10-3 and TRBJ1-6, with unresolved D. The CDR3 spans 13 residues. Germline V gene sequence: CDR1 ENHRY, CDR2 SYGVKD. V was clipped by 4 bases and J by 10 bases, with 11 bases between them.

The genes are TRBV29-1 and TRBJ1-2; TRBD1 aligns across 8 bases. CDR1 is SQVTM and CDR2 is ANQGSEA in the germline V gene. The CDR3 spans 15 residues. The V and J ends lost 5 bases and 3 bases, in that order; junction bases with no gene match: 11. The chain's CDR3 is CSVLTTRGQDYGYTF. DNA for the CDR3: TGCAGCGTTCTCACTACCAGGGGACAGGACTATGGCTACACCTTC.

The chain links TRBV14 to TRBJ2-5, with 8 bases lining up with TRBD2. The CDR3 is made up of 16 amino acids. The V gene end was trimmed by 3 bases and the J gene end by 0 bases; junction bases not matched to a gene: 6. CDR1 is SGHDN, CDR2 FVKESK, per germline. The CDR3 region is CASSHPGGEYQETQYF. The CDR3 bases are TGTGCCAGCAGCCACCCCGGGGGGGAGTACCAAGAGACCCAGTACTTC.

In regard to this clone: Other nucleotide sequences in the sample specify the same CDR3. V and J are TRBV9 and TRBJ1-1, with 7 bases fitting TRBD1. This CDR3 has 15 residues. CDR1 is SGDLS and CDR2 is YYNGEE in the germline V gene. V gave up 0 bases and J gave up 2 bases; unmatched junction bases: 4. The CDR3, as DNA: TGTGCCAGCAGCGTAGGTCCAGGGGGAAACACTGAAGCTTTCTTT. This gives the protein CASSVGPGGNTEAFF.

This clone has a handful of counts. The chain employs TRBV19 and TRBJ1-2, with TRBD1 identical over 7 bases. CDR1 LNHDA and CDR2 SQIVND come from the germline V gene (reference sequence). CDR3 length: 15 residues. V gave up 7 bases and J gave up 4 bases; unmatched junction bases: 12. Here the CDR3 reads CASTGTVDSSYGYTF. For the CDR3, the DNA is TGTGCCAGTACCGGGACAGTCGATTCGAGCTATGGCTACACCTTC.

For the CDR3, the DNA is TGTGCCAGCAGTGAGGGCCAGGGGGCGACCGGCGATGAAAAACTGTTTTTT. Translated: CASSEGQGATGDEKLFF. The rearrangement uses TRBV2 and TRBJ1-4; 8 bases are a match to TRBD1. This CDR3 is 17 amino acids long. The germline gives CDR1 SNHLY, CDR2 FYNNEI. Trimming at V came to 3 bases and at J to 6 bases, leaving 12 bases not matched to a gene.

The genes are TRBV7-9 and TRBJ1-5; tentatively, D is TRBD1 (6 bases). Germline V CDR1 and CDR2: SEHNR, FQNEAQ (reference sequence). The CDR3 is made up of 15 amino acids. V lost 6 bases and J lost 0, with 12 bases in between. The CDR3 nucleotides are TGTGCCAGCAGTCGACAGGCAGATAGCAATCAGCCCCAGCATTTT. Its protein product is CASSRQADSNQPQHF.

The rearrangement uses TRBV19 and TRBJ1-1; tentatively, D is TRBD1 (6 bases). Trimming left V 5 bases short and J 4 bases short, with 14 bases between. The CDR3 spans 14 residues. The germline CDR1 and CDR2 sequences are LNHDA and SQIVND (reference sequence). CDR3 in amino acids: CASSLKTGRTEAFF. The CDR3 DNA is TGTGCCAGTAGTCTTAAAACAGGGCGCACTGAAGCTTTCTTT. The complete variable domain, with remaining parts taken from reference TRBV19 and TRBJ1-1, reads DGGITQSPKYLFRKEGQNVTLSCEQNLNHDAMYWYRQDPGQGLRLIYYSQIVNDFQKGDIAEGYSVSREKKESFPLTVTSAQKNPTAFYLCASSLKTGRTEAFFGQGTRLTVV.

The V gene is TRBV19, the J gene TRBJ2-3; D is perhaps TRBD2 (5 bases). Germline CDR1 reads LNHDA; CDR2 reads SQIVND (reference sequence). V lost 2 bases, J lost 0 bases, and 12 bases lay in between. CDR3 length: 16 amino acids. This chain's CDR3 is CASSILVAFSTDTQYF. The DNA of the CDR3 is TGTGCCAGTAGTATATTGGTAGCGTTTAGCACAGATACGCAGTATTTT.

The chain is built from TRBV5-4 and TRBJ2-5; 11 nucleotides agree with TRBD1. Germline V lookup: CDR1 SGHNT, CDR2 YYREEE (reference sequence). V dropped 6 bases and J dropped 4; count of bases not matched to a gene: 8. This CDR3 has 15 residues. The CDR3 DNA reads TGTGCCAGCACCCCTGGGACAGGGGGTTTAGAGACCCAGTACTTC. This sequence encodes CASTPGTGGLETQYF. Full variable domain (outside the CDR3, taken from reference TRBV5-4 and TRBJ2-5): ETGVTQSPTHLIKTRGQQVTLRCSSQSGHNTVSWYQQALGQGPQFIFQYYREEENGRGNFPPRFSGLQFPNYSSELNVNALELDDSALYLCASTPGTGGLETQYFGPGTRLLVL.

The chain has TRBV19 and TRBJ2-1; 12 bases map to TRBD2. The germline V gene encodes CDR1 LNHDA and CDR2 SQIVND (reference sequence). The junction had 2 bases not matched to a gene; V was cut back by 2 bases and J by 6 bases. The CDR3 sequence is 15 residues long. The CDR3 here is CASSITSGGSNEQFF. In nucleotides, the CDR3 is TGTGCCAGTAGTATAACTAGCGGGGGGAGCAATGAGCAGTTCTTC.

The V call is TRBV29-1, the J call TRBJ2-7; D unresolved. The CDR3 is 12 amino acids. V was shortened by 7 bases and J by 3 bases, with 13 bases between the two germline ends. Germline CDR1 is SQVTM and CDR2 is ANQGSEA. The CDR3 DNA reads as TGCAGCGCAAGACTTGCCAACTACGAGCAGTACTTC. Encoded protein: CSARLANYEQYF.

This clone was counted once. This chain joins TRBV5-1 and TRBJ1-1; 8 bases agree with TRBD1. CDR3 length: 16 amino acids. The V segment lost 1 base and the J segment 1 base; nucleotides outside the gene matches: 6. Per the germline V gene, CDR1 is SGHRS and CDR2 is YFSETQ. Here the CDR3 reads CASSLTPGQANTEAFF. CDR3 bases: TGCGCCAGCAGCTTGACGCCGGGACAGGCGAACACTGAAGCTTTCTTT.

The rearrangement uses TRBV18 and TRBJ1-5; D gene unclear. Germline V gives CDR1 KGHSH, CDR2 LQKENI. The CDR3 loop spans 15 amino acids. The germline V and J ends were trimmed by 3 bases and 3 bases, with 12 bases remaining between them. CDR3 protein: CASSPSGEFNQPQHF. Here the CDR3 DNA reads TGTGCCAGCTCACCTTCCGGGGAGTTCAATCAGCCCCAGCATTTT.

The gene calls are TRBV29-1 and TRBJ1-2; D is unclear. The V end lost 2 bases, the J end lost 7 bases, and 8 bases lay between the germline ends. Germline values: CDR1 SQVTM, CDR2 ANQGSEA. CDR3 length: 11 residues. As DNA, the CDR3 is TGCAGCGTTGAAAAAGGGAGTGGCTACACCTTC. Translating it yields CSVEKGSGYTF.

The rearrangement uses TRBV5-6 and TRBJ2-7; 9 bases line up with TRBD1. The V and J ends lost 4 bases and 6 bases, in that order; junction bases with no gene match: 8. Germline lookup yields CDR1 SGHDT and CDR2 YYEEEE. The CDR3 runs 14 residues. This chain's CDR3 is CASSGGTGPREQYF. The CDR3, as DNA: TGTGCCAGCAGCGGAGGGACAGGGCCCCGCGAGCAGTACTTC.

The CDR3 bases are TGTGCCAGCAGCCCACTAGCGGGGGACAATGAGCAGTTCTTC. Encoded protein: CASSPLAGDNEQFF. V gene TRBV7-6 combines with J gene TRBJ2-1; 11 bases align to TRBD2. Looked up from germline, CDR1 is SGHVS and CDR2 is FNYEAQ. CDR3 size: 14 residues. Germline trimming cut 5 bases from V and 5 bases from J; bases unmatched to any gene: 2.

This sequence joins TRBV15 and TRBJ1-3; D uncertain. The CDR3 consists of 15 residues. V shed 0 bases and J shed 3 bases, with 9 bases lying between them. In germline, CDR1 is LNHNV, CDR2 YYDKDF (reference sequence). In DNA, the CDR3 is TGTGCCACCAGCAGAGATTCGACGGGTGGAAACACCATATATTTT. This gives the protein CATSRDSTGGNTIYF.

This clone was seen once. This chain uses TRBV5-1 with TRBJ1-2; D might be TRBD1 (6 bases). The germline CDR1 and CDR2 sequences are SGHRS and YFSETQ. This CDR3 comprises 20 residues. Trimming stripped 0 bases from V and 6 bases from J, with 30 bases between. CDR3 amino acids: CASSLGPADSPRGVTHGYTF. The CDR3 DNA is TGCGCCAGCAGCTTGGGCCCTGCGGACAGCCCTAGGGGAGTAACCCATGGCTACACCTTC.

CDR3 loop: CASSPERGLTDTQYF. CDR3 nucleotide sequence: TGTGCCAGCAGCCCGGAGCGGGGGCTCACAGATACGCAGTATTTT. The chain joins TRBV3-1 (or the pseudogene TRBV3-2) to TRBJ2-3; 8 nucleotides match TRBD2. The CDR3 has 15 residues. V dropped 4 bases and J dropped 2; count of bases not matched to a gene: 5. The V gene's germline CDR1 is LGHDT and CDR2 YNNKEL (reference sequence).

This sequence joins TRBV7-2 and TRBJ2-4; TRBD1 is a possible D gene (6 bases). Germline-derived CDR1 and CDR2 are SGHTA and FQGNSA. The CDR3 covers 16 residues. V dropped 2 bases and J dropped 0 bases, with 11 bases sitting between them. The CDR3 loop reads CASSLNRVEAKNIQYF. CDR3 nucleotide sequence: TGTGCCAGCAGCTTAAACAGGGTTGAAGCCAAAAACATTCAGTACTTC.

The chain links TRBV19 to TRBJ1-5, with D hard to call. Germline CDR1 LNHDA, CDR2 SQIVND (reference sequence). The CDR3 is made up of 18 amino acids. V gave up 0 bases and J gave up 0 bases, with 15 bases separating them. CDR3 DNA sequence: TGTGCCAGTAGTATAGACACCAACCCAAACTATAGCAATCAGCCCCAGCATTTT. It yields the protein CASSIDTNPNYSNQPQHF. Drawing the rest from reference TRBV19 and TRBJ1-5, the complete variable domain is DGGITQSPKYLFRKEGQNVTLSCEQNLNHDAMYWYRQDPGQGLRLIYYSQIVNDFQKGDIAEGYSVSREKKESFPLTVTSAQKNPTAFYLCASSIDTNPNYSNQPQHFGDGTRLSIL.